These T cell receptor beta chains were read from a single sample in a study of blood T cell repertoires in COVID-19. Clones were sequenced by immunoSEQ multiplex PCR, and TCRdb holds only the in-frame ones, with some missing. Among 250,000 or so clones listed, approximately 90% were seen once. The specimen sequenced was PBMCs or T cells enriched from blood (not recorded which). Receptors originate from a woman in her 40s with acute COVID-19. The CDR3 runs from the conserved cysteine through the conserved F or W. Each record gives: clone size, V gene, J gene, D gene, CDR3 DNA, CDR3 protein. The D gene is left open where the match is weak. The size entry is marked missing in some rows and otherwise reads once, few, many or a size class.

-	TRBV5-1	TRBJ1-1	-	TGCGCCAGCAGCTTGGAGCGGGTTAACACTGAAGCTTTCTTT	CASSLERVNTEAFF
-	TRBV4-3	TRBJ2-3	TRBD2	TGCGCCAGCAGCCAGGGACTAGCAATTAGCACAGATACGCAGTATTTT	CASSQGLAISTDTQYF
few	TRBV7-9	TRBJ1-5	-	TGTGCCAGCAGAGCGGGGGAGAGCAGCAATCAGCCCCAGCATTTT	CASRAGESSNQPQHF
once	TRBV6-5	TRBJ2-2	-	TGTGCCAGTCGACTTACTACCGGGGAGCTGTTTTTT	CASRLTTGELFF
-	TRBV3-1/TRBV3-2	TRBJ1-6	-	TGTGCCAGCAGCCAAGTCCTGACAGGCGGCAATTCACCCCTCCACTTT	CASSQVLTGGNSPLHF
once	TRBV19	TRBJ1-1	-	TGTGCCAGTAGTATTCCCCGCAGCACTGAAGCTTTCTTT	CASSIPRSTEAFF
-	TRBV28	TRBJ2-4	TRBD2	TGTGCCAGCAGTAAACAGCGGGAGTGGGCCAAAAACATTCAGTACTTC	CASSKQREWAKNIQYF
-	TRBV20-1	TRBJ1-1	-	TGCAGTGCTAGTACCGGTTCACTTGAAGCTTTCTTT	CSASTGSLEAFF
-	TRBV29-1	TRBJ2-2	-	TGCAGCGTCCGACCGACAGGGAACACCGGGGAGCTGTTTTTT	CSVRPTGNTGELFF
-	TRBV10-1	TRBJ2-3	TRBD2	TGCGCCAGCAGTGAGACGGCTAGCGGGGGGGCACACAGAGGTACGCAGTATTTT	CASSETASGGAHRGTQYF
-	TRBV27	TRBJ1-6	TRBD1	TGTGCCAGCAGTTTTAGGGGGCCTAATTCACCCCTCCACTTT	CASSFRGPNSPLHF
-	TRBV11-3	TRBJ1-1	-	TGTGCCAGCAGCCAACCAGGGAACACTGAAGCTTTCTTT	CASSQPGNTEAFF
once	TRBV18	TRBJ1-2	TRBD1	TGTGCCAGCTCACCCTTGGACAGGGAATATGGCTACACCTTC	CASSPLDREYGYTF
-	TRBV6-5	TRBJ2-3	-	TGTGCCAGCGGCCTAGGCCTAAGCACAGATACGCAGTATTTT	CASGLGLSTDTQYF
-	TRBV19	TRBJ2-6	-	TGTGCCAGTAGTGACCGCCCGGGTTTTGGGGCCAACGTCCTGACTTTC	CASSDRPGFGANVLTF
few	TRBV7-9	TRBJ2-7	-	TGTGCCAGCAGCCTCGGGGGAACGTACTACGAGCAGTACTTC	CASSLGGTYYEQYF
-	TRBV5-8	TRBJ2-5	TRBD2	TGTGCCAGCAGGGGGAGGGATTCTGAGACCCAGTACTTC	CASRGRDSETQYF
-	TRBV5-8	TRBJ2-3	TRBD1	TGTGCCAGCAGCTGGGACAGGGAGGATACGCAGTATTTT	CASSWDREDTQYF
-	TRBV7-8	TRBJ2-1	-	TGTGCCAGCACCGCTAGTAACGCGGGGAATGAGCAGTTCTTC	CASTASNAGNEQFF
-	TRBV14	TRBJ1-2	-	TGTGCCAGCAGCCCCAGAGCCCGGACAGAGGGCTATGGCTACACCTTC	CASSPRARTEGYGYTF
-	TRBV30	TRBJ2-1	TRBD1	TGTGCCTGTTCCGGGACAGGGGGCGGGAGGGGGCAGTTCTTC	CACSGTGGGRGQFF
-	TRBV24-1	TRBJ1-5	-	TGTGCCACCAGTGATCCCAGTTTGGGCAATCAGCCCCAGCATTTT	CATSDPSLGNQPQHF
few	TRBV5-1	TRBJ1-5	TRBD1	TGCGCCAGCAGCTTTGGGACAGCAAGCAATCAGCCCCAGCATTTT	CASSFGTASNQPQHF
-	TRBV5-4	TRBJ2-1	-	TGTGCCAGCAGCTTGAGGGGACTCGGGGCCCATGAGCAGTTCTTC	CASSLRGLGAHEQFF
-	TRBV9	TRBJ2-1	-	TGTGCCAGCAGCGTAGAGGGACTCGCAGGTACGAATGAGCAGTTCTTC	CASSVEGLAGTNEQFF
few	TRBV7-2	TRBJ2-3	-	TGTGCCAGCAGCTTAGGGGAGATGGGGGATACGCAGTATTTT	CASSLGEMGDTQYF
-	TRBV4-1	TRBJ2-5	TRBD1	TGCGCCAGCAGCCAAGCTACAGGGGGTCAGCGGGAGACCCAGTACTTC	CASSQATGGQRETQYF
-	TRBV7-9	TRBJ2-5	TRBD1	TGTGCCAGCAGCACTACCCAGGGGGCTGAGACCCAGTACTTC	CASSTTQGAETQYF
few	TRBV5-4	TRBJ2-3	-	TGTGCCAGCACCGCGCAGGAGGGAAGAGCAGATACGCAGTATTTT	CASTAQEGRADTQYF
-	TRBV28	TRBJ1-2	-	TGTGCCAGCAGTTTAACGACAACGCCCTATGGCTACACCTTC	CASSLTTTPYGYTF
-	TRBV19	TRBJ1-1	-	TGTGCCAGTCGCGTTGGGACTGCCTGGCCAGAAGCTTTCTTT	CASRVGTAWPEAFF
-	TRBV9	TRBJ2-3	-	TGTGCCAGCAGCGTCAGAGGGACTGGAGCGTTTTTGGATACGCAGTATTTT	CASSVRGTGAFLDTQYF
-	TRBV4-2	TRBJ2-1	-	TGTGCCAGCAGCCTAACGGGGGACAATGAGCAGTTCTTC	CASSLTGDNEQFF
-	TRBV12-5	TRBJ1-5	-	TGTGCTAGTGGACCGACAGTGACTAGCAATCAGCCCCAGCATTTT	CASGPTVTSNQPQHF
-	TRBV6-5	TRBJ2-1	-	TGTGCCAGCAGTTACGAAGAGCGTACTGAGCAGTTCTTC	CASSYEERTEQFF
-	TRBV18	TRBJ2-2	-	TGTGCCAGCTCACCGGTGCAGGGAAACACCGGGGAGCTGTTTTTT	CASSPVQGNTGELFF
-	TRBV4-3	TRBJ2-2	TRBD1	TGCGCCAGCAGCCAAGACAGGGGGCGCCGGGCCGGGGAGCTGTTTTTT	CASSQDRGRRAGELFF
-	TRBV3-1/TRBV3-2	TRBJ2-2	TRBD2	TGTGCCAGCAGCCAAGATCGAGCGGGGGACCCCGGGGAGCTGTTTTTT	CASSQDRAGDPGELFF
-	TRBV3-1/TRBV3-2	TRBJ1-1	-	TGTGCCAGCAGCCAAGATCCGAAGAGTTCTGAAGCTTTCTTT	CASSQDPKSSEAFF
-	TRBV2	TRBJ2-1	TRBD2	TGTGCCAGCAGAGAAGGGACTAGCGGGGGACCTTACAATGAGCAGTTCTTC	CASREGTSGGPYNEQFF
-	TRBV19	TRBJ2-2	TRBD1	TGTGCCAGTAGTAGGGGGGACAGGGATACCGGGGAGCTGTTTTTT	CASSRGDRDTGELFF
-	TRBV9	TRBJ1-2	TRBD1	TGTGCCAGCAGCGTAGACAGGGGAGGCTATGGCTACACCTTC	CASSVDRGGYGYTF
few	TRBV5-6	TRBJ2-1	TRBD2	TGTGCCAGCAGCCTGACTAGCGGGGGGCTATATGAGCAGTTCTTC	CASSLTSGGLYEQFF
-	TRBV27	TRBJ1-5	-	TGTGCCAGCAGTACGTACCGGGGGGCGCCCCAGCATTTT	CASSTYRGAPQHF
-	TRBV12-5	TRBJ2-2	TRBD1	TGTGCTAGTGGCCCCGGGACAGGGTGGACCGGGGAGCTGTTTTTT	CASGPGTGWTGELFF
-	TRBV6-5	TRBJ2-2	-	TGTGCCAGCAGTTATAGGGCGGGACGGAACACCGGGGAGCTGTTTTTT	CASSYRAGRNTGELFF
-	TRBV20-1	TRBJ1-5	TRBD1	TGCAGTGCTAGTTTTGGGACAGCGAATCAGCCCCAGCATTTT	CSASFGTANQPQHF
-	TRBV19	TRBJ2-1	TRBD2	TGTGCCAGTAGTATCCTTCGACTAGCGGGAGGCTACAATGAGCAGTTCTTC	CASSILRLAGGYNEQFF
-	TRBV19	TRBJ1-2	TRBD1	TGTGCCAGCCGGCCCCAGATAGGGGGCAAAGGCTACACCTTC	CASRPQIGGKGYTF
once	TRBV7-9	TRBJ2-3	-	TGTGCCAGCAGCTCGGACACTAGCACAGATACGCAGTATTTT	CASSSDTSTDTQYF
-	TRBV18	TRBJ2-2	TRBD2	TGTGCCAGCTCACCATGGCGAGCGGGAGGACTCAAGAAAAACACCGGGGAGCTGTTTTTT	CASSPWRAGGLKKNTGELFF
once	TRBV5-1	TRBJ2-2	TRBD2	TGCGCCAGCAGCTATGGACTAGCGGGATCGAACACCGGGGAGCTGTTTTTT	CASSYGLAGSNTGELFF
once	TRBV4-3	TRBJ1-2	-	TGCGCCAGCAGCCAAGAGCGTCAACAGGGTATTCGCTATGGCTACACCTTC	CASSQERQQGIRYGYTF